This T cell receptor (beta chain) was sequenced during a study of T cell responses to AZD1222 COVID-19 vaccine. Whole-study results and caveats: Reports indicate that nearly half of spike-specific TCRs are directed at unmutated variant regions. Regions 160-218 and 743-854 dominated among vaccine-associated CD4 TCRs spanning spike. Donors were mostly white British, more females; clonal diversity possibly underestimated.

In the case of this clone: Its antigen is as yet unknown.

The CDR3 sequence is 13 residues long. Per germline, CDR1 SGHRS and CDR2 YFSETQ. Trimming took 1 base from V and 6 from J, leaving 8 bases between them. Generated by immunoSEQ multiplex PCR, the TCRdb table keeps only in-frame clones and is missing some. The sample includes some 150,000 clones, 75% to 90% seen only once; the top ten take 8% to 10%. This TCR was sampled from an adult who received the AZD1222 COVID-19 vaccine. The sample here was peripheral blood, taken 28 days after the second AZD1222 dose. This rearrangement joins TRBV5-1 to TRBJ2-1; perhaps D is TRBD1 or TRBD2 (5 bases each). The CDR3 is CASSLPGTNEQFF. Here the CDR3 DNA reads TGCGCCAGCAGCTTGCCCGGGACCAATGAGCAGTTCTTC.